This T cell receptor beta chain was sequenced for a study of T cell repertoires in cytomegalovirus infection. Study-wide background: CMV infection plus the matching HLA type was flagged by public TCR beta signatures.

TCRdb redid the calling of the reads with MiXCR, one entry per CDR3 protein. The sample holds hundreds of thousands of distinct CDR3 sequences, roughly 36% seen once. The CDR3 length is 16 residues. V was shortened by 2 bases and J by 5 bases, with 16 bases between the two germline ends. The germline gives CDR1 SGHAT, CDR2 FQNNGV. Only a few counts were recorded for this clonotype. Its antigen is not identified. Study conclusions and caveats: HLA-C-restricted CMV-specific TCR beta clonotypes were dominant in the ex vivo response.

This TCR derives from a human donor in good health (CMV status not recorded). Some clones in this sample may be carry-over from other donors' samples. Sequenced: PBMCs. The chain recombines TRBV11-2 with TRBJ2-1; unclear D gene. CDR3 loop: CASSLWEIPPDNEQFF. The CDR3 coding sequence is TGTGCCAGCAGCTTATGGGAAATCCCCCCGGACAATGAGCAGTTCTTC.